This entry features one T cell receptor beta chain sequence. Sequencing was performed with immunoSEQ multiplex PCR; in TCRdb, only in-frame clones are kept and a portion is missing. Counted here are 35,000 to 50,000 clones, 70% to 90% occurring once; the ten biggest clones make up about 50%. These data come from a study of control samples from healthy donors and cancer patients. Germline V gene sequence: CDR1 SGHTA, CDR2 FQGNSA. The CDR3 is 14 residues long. Trimming stripped 5 bases from V and 0 bases from J, with 10 bases between. This receptor was identified in a man aged 60 to 75 in good health. This chain uses TRBV7-2 with TRBJ1-2, with D uncertain. Material: blood. The CDR3 bases are TGTGCCAGCAGCAAAGGGCTCCCTAACTATGGCTACACCTTC. Translated, it gives CASSKGLPNYGYTF.